This T cell receptor (beta chain) was sequenced in a study of somatic mutations in cytotoxic T cells in rheumatoid arthritis. Study as a whole: Blood from the patient (over 28 ml EDTA) was drawn right after diagnosis, pretreatment. Purity of nearly 100% was reached when some V beta antibody-stained T-cell populations were flow-sorted, including V beta1+ cells sequenced for TCRB. General study results and limits: Each of about an eighth of the 65 patients had a largest CD8+ clone that made up more than 20% of CD8+ cells.

Details on this clone: The antigen is not known.

Data came from immunoSEQ multiplex PCR; TCRdb stores just in-frame clones and leaves some out. The table lists roughly 20,000 clones, approximately 67% of them singletons. The sequencing input was CD8+ T cells sorted from blood. This TCR was sampled from an adult with rheumatoid arthritis.

The CDR3 bases are TGTGCCAGCAGCCAAGGGGGGGCATCCTACGAGCAGTACTTC. Amino acid sequence: CASSQGGASYEQYF. V and J are TRBV14 and TRBJ2-7; tentatively, D is TRBD1 or TRBD2 (6 bases each). CDR3 length: 14 amino acids. Germline V gene data show CDR1 as SGHDN and CDR2 as FVKESK. V was clipped by 1 base and J by 1 base, with 8 bases between them.